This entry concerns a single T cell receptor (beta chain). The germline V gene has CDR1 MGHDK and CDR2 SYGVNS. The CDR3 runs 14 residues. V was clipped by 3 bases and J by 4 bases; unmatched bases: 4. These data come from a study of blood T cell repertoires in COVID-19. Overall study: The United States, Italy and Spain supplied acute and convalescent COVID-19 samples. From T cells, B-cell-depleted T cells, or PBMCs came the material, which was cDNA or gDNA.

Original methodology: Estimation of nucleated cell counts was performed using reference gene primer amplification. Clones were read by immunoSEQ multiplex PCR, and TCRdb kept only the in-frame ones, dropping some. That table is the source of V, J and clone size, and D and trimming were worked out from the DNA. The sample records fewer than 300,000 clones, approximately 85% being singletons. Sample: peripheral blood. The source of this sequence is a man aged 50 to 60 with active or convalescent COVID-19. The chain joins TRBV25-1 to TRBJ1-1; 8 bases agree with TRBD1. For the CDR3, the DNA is TGTGCCAGCAGTGACAATACAGGGGGCACTGAAGCTTTCTTT. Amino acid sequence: CASSDNTGGTEAFF. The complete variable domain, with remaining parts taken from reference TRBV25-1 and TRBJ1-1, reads EADIYQTPRYLVIGTGKKITLECSQTMGHDKMYWYQQDPGMELHLIHYSYGVNSTEKGDLSSESTVSRIRTEHFPLTLESARPSHTSQYLCASSDNTGGTEAFFGQGTRLTVV.